A selection of T cell receptor beta chains follows, all from one sample in a study of shared clonotypes between healthy human individuals. The assay was immunoSEQ multiplex PCR, and TCRdb's table has in-frame clones only and misses some. The sample consists of around 500,000 clones, over 70% of them appearing once. The sample was PBMCs. The receptors were gathered from a woman in her thirties or forties in good health. Some clones in this sample may be carry-over from other donors' samples. CDR3s leave out the opening cysteine and the closing phenylalanine or tryptophan. A D gene is named only where the DNA matches it firmly. Only part of the rows carry a size: once, few, many, or a class if the clone is expanded.

15 TRBV7-9 . . ASSLVGNRGLNTEAF
11 TRBV28 TRBD1 . ASRPGQTYEQY
11 TRBV7-9 . . ASSLDGVATQY
11 TRBV5-1 . . ASTSGLTGELF
14 TRBV4-2 . . ASSQDLWRNTGELF
13 TRBV7-3 . . ASSDSSSSYNEQF
12 TRBV27 . . ASTQDRGYNEQF
12 TRBV7-8 . once ASSLGTAAYEQY
11 TRBV28 TRBD1 . ASSTTTGVGYT
11 TRBV15 . . ATSNVGRTEQY
13 TRBV28 TRBD1 . ASSFGPTGTYGYT
13 TRBV5-1 . . ASSSKTGSGNTIY
11 TRBV7-9 . . ASSLEGIRGYT
10 TRBV6-6 TRBD2 . ATATSGYEQY
13 TRBV5-4 . many ASSQDHGSTGELF
14 TRBV7-2 TRBD1 . ASSLVWDRFSYEQY
11 TRBV10-1 TRBD2 many ASSGREYSEQY
16 TRBV7-6 TRBD1 . ASSLALRQGPSDNEQF
12 TRBV2 . . ASSKGGTAYEQY
13 TRBV4-2 TRBD2 . ASSLEAGVTNEQF
13 TRBV11-2 TRBD2 . ASSRGLAGADTQY
12 TRBV2 . . ASMRGASNQPQH
13 TRBV28 . once ASSRPGKRTDTQY
13 TRBV5-1 . . ASSLRTATNEKLF
12 TRBV5-1 . . ASSLYISSYEQY
14 TRBV15 TRBD2 . ATSRDPLAGTDTQY
10 TRBV6-5 . . ASSPKPGPIY
12 TRBV28 . . ASSPGTVNTEAF
13 TRBV19 . . ASSMSWEGNNEQF
10 TRBV7-9 . . ASVAGPYEQY
12 TRBV4-3 . . ASSFNSPADEQY